The T cell receptor (beta chain) described here comes from a study of blood T cells in healthy people across ages. V lost 6 bases and J lost 0, with 13 bases in between. Per the germline V gene, CDR1 is SGHRS and CDR2 is YFSETQ. The CDR3 is 15 residues long. Points on this clonotype: Its antigen is unknown.

Next came a second PCR, run for about 7 to 12 cycles, which used a sample-barcoded 5' primer along with a J-beta primer mix. Each CDR3 protein is one row after TCRdb ran MiXCR on the 5' RACE reads. The sample lists 1.5 million to 2 million distinct CDR3 sequences; approximately 30% were seen once. Study-wide findings and caveats: CMV status of donors was unknown, possibly confounding expanded clonotype changes. Significant beta diversity loss was already apparent by age approximately 37, declining roughly linearly. It was found that TCR beta diversity correlated strongly with the percentage of naive T cells.

The receptor was derived from a woman aged 25 to 39 in good health. The sequenced sample consisted of blood. The chain uses TRBV5-1 and TRBJ2-1, with D tentatively TRBD1 or TRBD2 (5 bases each). The CDR3 here is CASTDGAGSYNEQFF. DNA of the CDR3: TGCGCCAGCACCGACGGGGCCGGCTCCTACAATGAGCAGTTCTTC.